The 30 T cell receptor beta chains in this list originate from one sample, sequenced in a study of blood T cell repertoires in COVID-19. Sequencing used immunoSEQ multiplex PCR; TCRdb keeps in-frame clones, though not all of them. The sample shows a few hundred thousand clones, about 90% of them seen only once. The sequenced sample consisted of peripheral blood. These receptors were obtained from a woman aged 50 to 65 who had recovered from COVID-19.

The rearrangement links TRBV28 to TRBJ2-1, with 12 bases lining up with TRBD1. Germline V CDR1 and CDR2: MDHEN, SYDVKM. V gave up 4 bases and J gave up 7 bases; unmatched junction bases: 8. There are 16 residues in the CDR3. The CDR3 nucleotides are TGTGCCAGCAGTTCCACCCGGGACAGGGGGCGAAATGAGCAGTTCTTC. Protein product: CASSSTRDRGRNEQFF.

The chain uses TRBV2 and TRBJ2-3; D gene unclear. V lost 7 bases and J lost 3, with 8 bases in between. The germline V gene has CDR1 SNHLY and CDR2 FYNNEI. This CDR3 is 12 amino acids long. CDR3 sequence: CASTPGTDTQYF. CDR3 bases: TGTGCCAGCACCCCCGGTACAGATACGCAGTATTTT.

The CDR3 reads CASSLFPDRRYTF. The CDR3 DNA is TGTGCCAGCAGTTTATTCCCCGACAGACGCTACACCTTC. The chain is built from TRBV12-3 or TRBV12-4 and TRBJ1-2; possible D gene TRBD1, 5 bases. The CDR3 length is 13 residues. Trimming removed 2 bases from V and 9 bases from J, with 13 bases in between.

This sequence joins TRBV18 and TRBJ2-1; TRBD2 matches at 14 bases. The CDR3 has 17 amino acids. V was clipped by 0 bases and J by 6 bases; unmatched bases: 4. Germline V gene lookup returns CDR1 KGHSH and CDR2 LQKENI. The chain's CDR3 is CASSPPVTSGGANEQFF. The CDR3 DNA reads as TGTGCCAGCTCACCACCGGTGACTAGCGGGGGGGCCAATGAGCAGTTCTTC.

CDR3 region: CASSRRRLAGANTGELFF. In DNA form, the CDR3 reads TGTGCCAGCAGCCGACGACGACTAGCGGGGGCGAACACCGGGGAGCTGTTTTTT. V usage is TRBV3-1 (or the pseudogene TRBV3-2) and J usage is TRBJ2-2; 12 bases fit TRBD2. In germline, CDR1 is LGHDT, CDR2 YNNKEL (reference sequence). V lost 4 bases and J lost 0; bases outside the gene matches: 6. The CDR3 totals 18 residues.

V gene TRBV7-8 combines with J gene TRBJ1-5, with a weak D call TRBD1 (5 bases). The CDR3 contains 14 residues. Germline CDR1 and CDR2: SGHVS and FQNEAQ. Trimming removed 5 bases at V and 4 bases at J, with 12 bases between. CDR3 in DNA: TGTGCCAGCAGCCGCGACAGCCGAAATCAGCCCCAGCATTTT. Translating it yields CASSRDSRNQPQHF.

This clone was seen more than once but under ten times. DNA of the CDR3: TGTGCCAGCAGTGGGACAGTCGATGGCTACACCTTC. Amino acid sequence: CASSGTVDGYTF. The gene calls are TRBV2 and TRBJ1-2; TRBD1 might be the D (6 bases). CDR1 and CDR2 (germline): SNHLY, FYNNEI. The ends were cut back, 4 bases at V and 6 bases at J, with 9 bases in the middle. This CDR3 contains 12 residues. The full variable domain, in which reference TRBV2 and TRBJ1-2 provide the parts outside the CDR3, is EPEVTQTPSHQVTQMGQEVILRCVPISNHLYFYWYRQILGQKVEFLVSFYNNEISEKSEIFDDQFSVERPDGSNFTLKIRSTKLEDSAMYFCASSGTVDGYTFGSGTRLTVV.

The CDR3 protein is CASSIFGNTEAFF. CDR3 DNA sequence: TGTGCCAGTAGTATATTCGGGAACACTGAAGCTTTCTTT. V usage is TRBV19 and J usage is TRBJ1-1; D is unclear. This CDR3 spans 13 amino acids. CDR1 and CDR2 from the germline V gene are LNHDA and SQIVND (reference sequence). The V gene lost 2 bases and the J gene lost 1 base, with 5 bases spanning the gap.

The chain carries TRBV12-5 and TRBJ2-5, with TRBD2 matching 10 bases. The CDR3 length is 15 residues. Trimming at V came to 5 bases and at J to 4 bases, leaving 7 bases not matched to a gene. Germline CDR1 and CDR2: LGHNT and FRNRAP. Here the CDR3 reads CASGSGLAESETQYF. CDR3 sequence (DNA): TGTGCTAGTGGTAGTGGACTAGCGGAATCAGAGACCCAGTACTTC.

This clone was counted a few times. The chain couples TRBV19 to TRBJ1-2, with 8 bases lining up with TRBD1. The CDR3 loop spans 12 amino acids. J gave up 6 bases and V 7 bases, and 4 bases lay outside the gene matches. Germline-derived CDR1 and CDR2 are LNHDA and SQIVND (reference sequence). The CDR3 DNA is TGTGCCAGTACTAAGGACAGGGATGGCTACACCTTC. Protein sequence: CASTKDRDGYTF.

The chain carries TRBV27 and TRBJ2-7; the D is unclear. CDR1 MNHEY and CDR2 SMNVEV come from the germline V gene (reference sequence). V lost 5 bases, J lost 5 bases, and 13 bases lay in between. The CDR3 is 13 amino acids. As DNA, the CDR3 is TGTGCCAGCAGTCCCCGTGTTTATCACGAGCAGTACTTC. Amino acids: CASSPRVYHEQYF.

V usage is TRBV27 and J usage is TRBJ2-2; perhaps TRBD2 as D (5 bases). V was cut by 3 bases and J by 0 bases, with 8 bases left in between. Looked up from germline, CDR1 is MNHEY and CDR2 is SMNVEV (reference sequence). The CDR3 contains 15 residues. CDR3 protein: CASSLAGANTGELFF. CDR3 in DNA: TGTGCCAGCAGTTTGGCGGGCGCGAACACCGGGGAGCTGTTTTTT.

The CDR3 spells CASSPRDRGRGEQYF. The CDR3 nucleotides are TGTGCCAGCAGCCCCCGGGACAGGGGGCGTGGCGAGCAGTACTTC. The chain has TRBV6-5 and TRBJ2-7; 12 bases line up with TRBD1. Trimming removed 6 bases from V and 6 bases from J; junction bases left unmatched: 9. Germline CDR1 and CDR2: MNHEY and SVGAGI. The CDR3 length is 15 residues.

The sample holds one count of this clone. The DNA for the CDR3 is TGTGCCATCAGTGAGTCTAGCGCAGCCACTAATAATCAGCCCCAGCATTTT. It yields the protein CAISESSAATNNQPQHF. The chain joins TRBV10-3 to TRBJ1-5; D ambiguous. V was clipped by 0 bases and J by 4 bases, with 16 bases between them. This CDR3 is built from 17 residues. CDR1 and CDR2 (germline): ENHRY, SYGVKD.

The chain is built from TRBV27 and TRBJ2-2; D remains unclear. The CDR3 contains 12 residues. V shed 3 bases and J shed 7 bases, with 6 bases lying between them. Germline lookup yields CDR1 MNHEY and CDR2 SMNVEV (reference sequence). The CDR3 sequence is CASSFFRGELFF. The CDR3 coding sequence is TGTGCCAGCAGTTTTTTCCGCGGGGAGCTGTTTTTT.

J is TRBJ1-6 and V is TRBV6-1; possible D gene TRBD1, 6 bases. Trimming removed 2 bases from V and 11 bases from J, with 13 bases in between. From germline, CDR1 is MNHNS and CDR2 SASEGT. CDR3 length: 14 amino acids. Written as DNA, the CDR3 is TGTGCCAGCAGTGAAACAGGGAATTTAACACCCCTCCACTTT. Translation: CASSETGNLTPLHF.

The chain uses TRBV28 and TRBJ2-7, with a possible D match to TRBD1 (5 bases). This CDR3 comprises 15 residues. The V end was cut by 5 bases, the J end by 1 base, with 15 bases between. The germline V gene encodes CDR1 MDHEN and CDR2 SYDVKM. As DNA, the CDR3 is TGTGCCAGCAGTGCCTCGACAGTCCCATCCTACGAGCAGTACTTC. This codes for CASSASTVPSYEQYF.

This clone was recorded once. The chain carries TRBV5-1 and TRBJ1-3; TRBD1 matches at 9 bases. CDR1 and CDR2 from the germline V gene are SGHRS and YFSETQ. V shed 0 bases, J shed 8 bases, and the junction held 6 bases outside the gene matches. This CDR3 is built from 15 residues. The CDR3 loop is CASSLEGTGIDTIYF. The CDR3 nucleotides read TGCGCCAGCAGCTTGGAGGGGACAGGGATTGACACCATATATTTT. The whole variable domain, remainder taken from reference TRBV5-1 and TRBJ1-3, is KAGVTQTPRYLIKTRGQQVTLSCSPISGHRSVSWYQQTPGQGLQFLFEYFSETQRNKGNFPGRFSGRQFSNSRSEMNVSTLELGDSALYLCASSLEGTGIDTIYFGEGSWLTVV.

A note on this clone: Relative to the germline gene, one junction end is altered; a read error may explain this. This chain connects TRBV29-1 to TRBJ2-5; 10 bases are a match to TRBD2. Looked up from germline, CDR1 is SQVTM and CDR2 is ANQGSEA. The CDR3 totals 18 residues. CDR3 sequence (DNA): TGCAGCGCTGAAGGGATTCTAGGACTAGCGGATGACCAAGAGACCCAGTACTTC. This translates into CSAEGILGLADDQETQYF.

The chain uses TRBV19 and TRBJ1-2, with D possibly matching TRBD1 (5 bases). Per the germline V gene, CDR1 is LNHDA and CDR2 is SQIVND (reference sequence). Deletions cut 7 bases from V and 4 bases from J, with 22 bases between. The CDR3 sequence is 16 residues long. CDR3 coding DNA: TGTGCCAGTACGCTCACCGACAGACTCCTATTCTATGGCTACACCTTC. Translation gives CASTLTDRLLFYGYTF.

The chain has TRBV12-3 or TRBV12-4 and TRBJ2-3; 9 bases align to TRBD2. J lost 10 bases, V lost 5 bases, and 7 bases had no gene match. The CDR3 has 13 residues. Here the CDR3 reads CASSLSLAGAQYF. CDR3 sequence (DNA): TGTGCCAGCAGTCTGAGTTTAGCGGGAGCGCAGTATTTT.

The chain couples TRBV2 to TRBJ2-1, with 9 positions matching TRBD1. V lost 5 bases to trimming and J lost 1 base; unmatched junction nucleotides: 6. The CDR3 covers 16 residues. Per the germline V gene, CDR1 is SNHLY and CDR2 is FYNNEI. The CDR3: CASSSDRGFSYNEQFF. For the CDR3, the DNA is TGTGCCAGCAGTTCCGACAGGGGGTTTTCCTACAATGAGCAGTTCTTC.

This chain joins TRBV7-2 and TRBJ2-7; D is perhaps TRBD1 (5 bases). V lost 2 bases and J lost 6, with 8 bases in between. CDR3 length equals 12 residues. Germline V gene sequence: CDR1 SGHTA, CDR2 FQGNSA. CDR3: CASSLPQGEQYF. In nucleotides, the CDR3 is TGTGCCAGCAGCTTACCTCAGGGCGAGCAGTACTTC.

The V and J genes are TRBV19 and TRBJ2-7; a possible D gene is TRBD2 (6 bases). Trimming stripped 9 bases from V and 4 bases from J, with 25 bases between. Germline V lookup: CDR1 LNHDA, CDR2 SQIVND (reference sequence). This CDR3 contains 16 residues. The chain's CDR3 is CASPQPPGDFWYEQYF. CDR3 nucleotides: TGTGCCAGCCCCCAACCCCCCGGGGACTTCTGGTACGAGCAGTACTTC.

This CDR3 is CASRPGLDQETQYF. The CDR3 bases are TGTGCCAGCAGGCCGGGACTAGACCAAGAGACCCAGTACTTC. The J gene is TRBJ2-5, the V gene TRBV6-5; 8 nucleotides agree with TRBD2. The CDR3 contains 14 residues. Germline loops: CDR1 MNHEY, CDR2 SVGAGI. V shed 6 bases, J shed 0 bases, and the junction held 3 bases outside the gene matches.

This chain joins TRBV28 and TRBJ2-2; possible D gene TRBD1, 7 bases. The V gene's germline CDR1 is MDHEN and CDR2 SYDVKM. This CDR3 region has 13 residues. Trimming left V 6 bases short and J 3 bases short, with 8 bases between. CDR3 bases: TGTGCCAGCAGCAGGGGGGACACCGGGGAGCTGTTTTTT. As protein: CASSRGDTGELFF.

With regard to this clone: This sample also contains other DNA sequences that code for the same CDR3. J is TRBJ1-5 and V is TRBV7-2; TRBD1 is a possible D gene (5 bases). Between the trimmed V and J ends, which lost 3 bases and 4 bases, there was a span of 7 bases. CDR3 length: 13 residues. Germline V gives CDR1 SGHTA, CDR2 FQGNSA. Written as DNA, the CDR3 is TGTGCCAGCAGCTTTCAGGGTAATCAGCCCCAGCATTTT. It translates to CASSFQGNQPQHF. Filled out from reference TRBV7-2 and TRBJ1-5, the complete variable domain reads GAGVSQSPSNKVTEKGKDVELRCDPISGHTALYWYRQSLGQGLEFLIYFQGNSAPDKSGLPSDRFSAERTGGSVSTLTIQRTQQEDSAVYLCASSFQGNQPQHFGDGTRLSIL.

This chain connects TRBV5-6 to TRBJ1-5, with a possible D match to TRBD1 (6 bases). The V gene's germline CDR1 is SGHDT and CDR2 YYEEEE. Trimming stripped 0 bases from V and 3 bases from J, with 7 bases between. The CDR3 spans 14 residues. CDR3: CASSLDRVNQPQHF. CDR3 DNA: TGTGCCAGCAGCTTGGACAGGGTCAATCAGCCCCAGCATTTT. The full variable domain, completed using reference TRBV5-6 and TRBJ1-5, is DAGVTQSPTHLIKTRGQQVTLRCSPKSGHDTVSWYQQALGQGPQFIFQYYEEEERQRGNFPDRFSGHQFPNYSSELNVNALLLGDSALYLCASSLDRVNQPQHFGDGTRLSIL.

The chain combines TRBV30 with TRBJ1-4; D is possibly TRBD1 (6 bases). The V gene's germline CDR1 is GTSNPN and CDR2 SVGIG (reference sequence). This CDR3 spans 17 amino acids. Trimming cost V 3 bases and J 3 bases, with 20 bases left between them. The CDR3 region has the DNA TGTGCCTGGAGAGACAGGTCCCGCACTCTTTCTAATGAAAAACTGTTTTTT. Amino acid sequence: CAWRDRSRTLSNEKLFF.

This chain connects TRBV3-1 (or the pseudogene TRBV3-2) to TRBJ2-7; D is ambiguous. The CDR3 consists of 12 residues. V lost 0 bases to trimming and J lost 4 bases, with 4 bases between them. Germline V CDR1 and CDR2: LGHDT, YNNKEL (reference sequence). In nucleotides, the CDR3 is TGTGCCAGCAGCCAAGACTCGTACGAGCAGTACTTC. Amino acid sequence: CASSQDSYEQYF.